This TCR beta chain was obtained from a study of vaccination effects on CD4 cells after COVID-19. Study-level background: It was two doses of either the BNT162b2 or mRNA-1273 vaccine that participants received.

V lost 6 bases to trimming and J lost 4 bases, with 21 bases between them. The CDR3 length is 16 residues. Germline V gene sequence: CDR1 LNHDA, CDR2 SQIVND (reference sequence). Before sequencing, viral peptide pools were used by the ViraFEST assay to expand antigen-specific CD4+ T cells. CD4+ T cells were isolated after 10 days of culture. Vaccinated participants had no history of SARS-CoV-2 infection and tested negative for nucleocapsid antibodies. The culture medium for 1.5 million to 2 million PBMC per well included 10 IU/ml IL-2 and about 10 ug/ml peptides. Findings and caveats of the study: Clones from infection and from vaccination both contracted markedly late after vaccination.

As concerns this clone: What it binds is not known.

The table came from immunoSEQ multiplex PCR; TCRdb's copy has only in-frame clones and leaves some out. Of tens of thousands of clones listed, roughly 70% were seen once; the top ten hold around 17%. Here the sequenced sample was CD4+ T cells from PBMCs cultured with SARS-CoV-2 spike peptides, taken before COVID-19 vaccination. This chain connects TRBV19 to TRBJ1-1, with D unresolved. The receptor was derived from a human donor who received a COVID-19 vaccine. CDR3 in amino acids: CASRLPGAFGGTEAFF. The CDR3 DNA follows: TGTGCCAGTAGGCTACCGGGTGCCTTTGGTGGCACTGAAGCTTTCTTT.